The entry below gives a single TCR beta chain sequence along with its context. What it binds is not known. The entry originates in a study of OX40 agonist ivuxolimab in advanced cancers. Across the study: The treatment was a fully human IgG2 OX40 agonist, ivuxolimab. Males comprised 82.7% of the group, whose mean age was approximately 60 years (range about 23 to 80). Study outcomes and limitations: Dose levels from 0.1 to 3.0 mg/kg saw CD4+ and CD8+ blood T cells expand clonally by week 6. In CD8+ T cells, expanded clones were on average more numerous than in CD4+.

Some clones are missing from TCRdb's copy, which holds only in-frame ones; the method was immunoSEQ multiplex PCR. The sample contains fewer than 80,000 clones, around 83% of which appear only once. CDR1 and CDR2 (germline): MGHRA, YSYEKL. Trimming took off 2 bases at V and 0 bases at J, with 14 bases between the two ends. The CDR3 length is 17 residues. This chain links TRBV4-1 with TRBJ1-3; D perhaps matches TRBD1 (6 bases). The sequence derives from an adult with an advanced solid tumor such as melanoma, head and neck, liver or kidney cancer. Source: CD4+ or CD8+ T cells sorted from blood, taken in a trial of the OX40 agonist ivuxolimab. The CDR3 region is CASSQNIDRSSGNTIYF. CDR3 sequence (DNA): TGCGCCAGCAGCCAAAATATCGACAGGAGCTCTGGAAACACCATATATTTT.